The 17 T cell receptor beta chains below were found in one sample sequenced in a study of cytomegalovirus exposure and HLA in healthy donors (dated by TCRdb to 2016 to 2017). To prepare the library, the immunoSEQ multiplex PCR assay was applied. A mixture of 60 forward primers for TCR Vbeta segments and 13 reverse primers for TCR Jbeta segments was used in the multiplex PCR. TCRdb's version of the immuneACCESS table is confined to in-frame rearrangements and falls short of the full clone set. An unresolved V gene accounts for under half of the shortfall where checked; the remainder is of unknown origin. The sample yields about 140,000 clones; roughly four fifths were counted once. The top ten clonotypes cover around 4.5% of the sample. The sample consisted of PBMCs. These receptors originate from a man aged 35-49 years in good health and CMV-seropositive.

V is TRBV9 and J is TRBJ2-2; 15 bases map to TRBD2. The CDR3 contains 17 residues. CDR1 and CDR2 (germline): SGDLS, YYNGEE. V shed 3 bases and J 4 bases; nucleotides not matched to a gene: 4. The CDR3 spells CASSGTSGRAGTGELFF. For the CDR3, the DNA is TGTGCCAGCAGCGGGACTAGCGGGAGGGCCGGCACCGGGGAGCTGTTTTTT.

The V gene is TRBV9, the J gene TRBJ1-2; TRBD1 is a possible D gene (5 bases). Germline lookup yields CDR1 SGDLS and CDR2 YYNGEE. V shed 0 bases and J shed 4 bases, with 13 bases lying between them. This CDR3 has 15 residues. CDR3 nucleotides: TGTGCCAGCAGCGTAGGACAGTCGGTTCTCTATGGCTACACCTTC. Translated, it gives CASSVGQSVLYGYTF.

The chain links TRBV7-2 to TRBJ2-2, with D maybe TRBD1 (5 bases). Germline CDR1 and CDR2: SGHTA and FQGNSA. This CDR3 is 16 amino acids long. V was cut by 1 base and J by 2 bases, with 11 bases left in between. CDR3 DNA sequence: TGTGCCAGCAGCTTAGTGGCAGGGATCAACACCGGGGAGCTGTTTTTT. Protein product: CASSLVAGINTGELFF.

This clone has a handful of counts. The chain joins TRBV11-3 to TRBJ2-5, with 7 bases aligning to TRBD1. The CDR3 is made up of 13 amino acids. V lost 1 base to trimming and J lost 4 bases; unmatched junction nucleotides: 0. Germline CDR1 SGHNT, CDR2 YENEEA. The CDR3, as DNA: TGTGCCAGCAGCTTAGGACAGGGAGAGACCCAGTACTTC. This gives the protein CASSLGQGETQYF.

The genes are TRBV19 and TRBJ2-1; the D gene is possibly TRBD2 (6 bases). Trimming removed 7 bases from V and 3 bases from J, with 16 bases in between. Germline values: CDR1 LNHDA, CDR2 SQIVND (reference sequence). The CDR3 length is 15 residues. The chain's CDR3 is CASTRGTGDYNEQFF. The CDR3 nucleotides read TGTGCCAGTACCCGAGGGACGGGAGACTACAATGAGCAGTTCTTC.

V gene TRBV5-4 combines with J gene TRBJ1-4; 8 nucleotides agree with TRBD1. With 0 bases clipped from V and 8 bases from J, the junction kept 6 bases outside the gene matches. The CDR3 length is 15 residues. In germline, CDR1 is SGHNT, CDR2 YYREEE (reference sequence). DNA for the CDR3: TGTGCCAGCAGCTTGGCAGGGGGCAAGGGGGAAAAACTGTTTTTT. Protein: CASSLAGGKGEKLFF.

The genes are TRBV6-5 and TRBJ2-1; D ambiguous. The CDR3 length is 15 residues. CDR1 and CDR2 (germline): MNHEY, SVGAGI. The V end was cut by 6 bases, the J end by 0 bases, with 12 bases between. The DNA for the CDR3 is TGTGCCAGCAGGAGCGACGGCGACTCCTACAATGAGCAGTTCTTC. Its translation is CASRSDGDSYNEQFF.

The chain couples TRBV6-5 to TRBJ1-4; 7 bases agree with TRBD1. Germline V lookup: CDR1 MNHEY, CDR2 SVGAGI. The CDR3 consists of 15 residues. After removal of 5 bases from V and 5 bases from J, the junction contained 8 bases not matched to a gene. CDR3 coding DNA: TGTGCCAGCAGTAACCTGACAGGGTGGAATGAAAAACTGTTTTTT. Translation: CASSNLTGWNEKLFF.

The CDR3 loop is CASSWGGGNEQFF. The DNA of the CDR3 is TGTGCCAGTAGCTGGGGGGGTGGCAATGAGCAGTTCTTC. This sequence joins TRBV19 and TRBJ2-1, with TRBD2 identical over 7 bases. The ends lost 6 bases at V and 6 bases at J; junction bases unmatched: 5. The length of the CDR3 is 13 residues. Germline values: CDR1 LNHDA, CDR2 SQIVND (reference sequence).

About this clone: A read error may produce the germline difference seen at one junction end. The chain recombines TRBV7-9 with TRBJ2-1; no clear D gene. This CDR3 is 14 amino acids long. Germline loops: CDR1 SEHNR, CDR2 FQNEAQ (reference sequence). This CDR3 reads CSSSLIELYNEQFF. The CDR3 nucleotides are TGTTCCAGCAGCTTAATTGAACTCTACAATGAGCAGTTCTTC.

This chain links TRBV27 with TRBJ2-7; the match to TRBD2 covers 7 bases. Per germline, CDR1 MNHEY and CDR2 SMNVEV (reference sequence). With 10 bases clipped from V and 0 bases from J, the junction kept 6 bases outside the gene matches. This CDR3 region has 13 residues. CDR3 nucleotide sequence: TGTGCCAACCGGGGGGTTAGCTCCTACGAGCAGTACTTC. Amino acids: CANRGVSSYEQYF.

This sequence joins TRBV6-6 and TRBJ1-4; 7 bases map to TRBD1. The V and J ends lost 1 base and 4 bases, in that order; junction bases with no gene match: 3. CDR3 length equals 15 residues. Germline assignment: CDR1 MNHNY and CDR2 SVGAGI (reference sequence). DNA for the CDR3: TGTGCCAGCAGTTACTTGGGACAGAATAATGAAAAACTGTTTTTT. As protein: CASSYLGQNNEKLFF.

The chain carries TRBV30 and TRBJ2-7; TRBD1 aligns across 10 bases. The CDR3 is 14 residues long. The junction had 5 bases not matched to a gene; V was cut back by 4 bases and J by 2 bases. CDR1 is GTSNPN, CDR2 SVGIG, per germline (reference sequence). CDR3 coding DNA: TGTGCCTGGAAACAAGGGACAGGGGCCTACGAGCAGTACTTC. Translated, it gives CAWKQGTGAYEQYF.

A single count supports this clone. The chain carries TRBV5-1 and TRBJ2-7; 13 bases map to TRBD2. The CDR3 runs 15 residues. The germline V gene has CDR1 SGHRS and CDR2 YFSETQ. V was pared by 4 bases and J by 5 bases, with 6 bases of the junction left unmatched. CDR3 amino acids: CASSLGLAGVDEQYF. The CDR3, as DNA: TGCGCCAGCAGCCTCGGACTAGCGGGAGTTGACGAGCAGTACTTC.

This clone has more than one count but fewer than ten. The genes are TRBV9 and TRBJ1-1, with D possibly being TRBD1 (5 bases). The CDR3 spans 18 residues. Germline CDR1 reads SGDLS; CDR2 reads YYNGEE. Trimming removed 3 bases from V and 2 bases from J, with 23 bases in between. Here the CDR3 reads CASSGRGLLGGANTEAFF. As DNA, the CDR3 is TGTGCCAGCAGCGGACGAGGACTCCTTGGAGGGGCTAACACTGAAGCTTTCTTT. Combining the CDR3 with reference TRBV9 and TRBJ1-1 gives the whole variable domain DSGVTQTPKHLITATGQRVTLRCSPRSGDLSVYWYQQSLDQGLQFLIQYYNGEERAKGNILERFSAQQFPDLHSELNLSSLELGDSALYFCASSGRGLLGGANTEAFFGQGTRLTVV.

The rearrangement uses TRBV27 and TRBJ1-5; D not resolved. CDR3 length: 14 amino acids. The germline CDR1 and CDR2 sequences are MNHEY and SMNVEV (reference sequence). With 1 base removed from V and 0 bases from J, the gap between germline ends came to 4 bases. The CDR3 coding sequence is TGTGCCAGCAGTTTATATTATAGCAATCAGCCCCAGCATTTT. This gives the protein CASSLYYSNQPQHF.

The gene calls are TRBV6-5 and TRBJ2-7; the D is unclear. Germline CDR1 and CDR2: MNHEY and SVGAGI. The CDR3 is 13 amino acids. Trimming removed 0 bases from V and 3 bases from J, with 6 bases in between. In DNA, the CDR3 is TGTGCCAGCAGTTACTCCCGGGTCTACGAGCAGTACTTC. Residues: CASSYSRVYEQYF.